The 5 T cell receptor beta chains below come from one sample, sequenced in a study of shared clonotypes between healthy human individuals. The method was immunoSEQ multiplex PCR; TCRdb's version includes in-frame clones alone and lacks a portion of them. The sample has about 1 million clones, under 80% seen once. The sequenced sample consisted of memory CD4+ T cells sorted from blood. Sample subset: CD45RA-negative fraction. The origin of the receptors is a man younger than 30 in good health.

Remarks on this clone: A much larger clone is a single base away; this may be a read error. The chain uses TRBV14 and TRBJ1-2; D ambiguous. V was clipped by 1 base and J by 4 bases, with 4 bases between them. Germline V gene data show CDR1 as SGHDN and CDR2 as FVKESK. The CDR3 extends over 12 amino acids. The CDR3 protein is CASSQGLYGYTF. In nucleotides, the CDR3 is TGTGCCAGCAGCCAAGGACTCTATGGCTACACCTTC.

The J gene is TRBJ2-7, the V gene TRBV2; D is uncertain. Deletions cut 7 bases from V and 7 bases from J, with 17 bases between. In germline, CDR1 is SNHLY, CDR2 FYNNEI. The CDR3 extends over 13 amino acids. Here the CDR3 reads CASTKDRFSEQYF. In nucleotides, the CDR3 is TGTGCCAGCACGAAGGATCGTTTCAGTGAGCAGTACTTC.

The J gene is TRBJ2-3, the V gene TRBV5-1; TRBD2 aligns across 8 bases. The germline V gene encodes CDR1 SGHRS and CDR2 YFSETQ. This CDR3 region has 16 residues. V was clipped by 8 bases and J by 5 bases; unmatched bases: 16. The CDR3 region is CASQKSGSTIRDTQYF. The CDR3 DNA reads TGCGCCAGTCAAAAAAGCGGGAGTACGATAAGAGATACGCAGTATTTT.

The chain uses TRBV9 and TRBJ1-6; 7 positions match TRBD1. V lost 0 bases, J lost 10 bases, and 7 bases stayed unmatched. Germline-derived CDR1 and CDR2 are SGDLS and YYNGEE. CDR3 length: 15 amino acids. The CDR3 region is CASSVADREGSPLHF. The CDR3, as DNA: TGTGCCAGCAGCGTAGCCGACAGGGAGGGCTCACCCCTCCACTTT.

V usage is TRBV6-5 and J usage is TRBJ1-5, with 7 bases identical to TRBD1. CDR1 is MNHEY, CDR2 SVGAGI, per germline. Trimming cost V 6 bases and J 7 bases; bases outside gene matches: 9. The CDR3 covers 14 residues. The CDR3 here is CASRDQQGWQPQHF. The CDR3 DNA follows: TGTGCCAGCAGGGATCAACAGGGGTGGCAGCCCCAGCATTTT.